These 30 T cell receptor beta chains originate from one sample sequenced in a study of neurological immune-mediated disorders. TCRdb recomputed calls from the 5' RACE reads with MiXCR, one row per CDR3 protein. Of 20,000 to 25,000 distinct CDR3 sequences listed, about 6% were seen once; the top ten hold over 35%. Sample: CD8+ T cells from blood. These receptors were obtained from a man aged 18-30 years in good health.

This clonotype was recorded at least ten times. V gene TRBV7-3 combines with J gene TRBJ2-7, with D tentatively TRBD2 (7 bases). Germline V gene lookup returns CDR1 SGHTA and CDR2 FQGTGA. This CDR3 is built from 14 residues. Trimming took off 5 bases at V and 1 base at J, with 12 bases between the two ends. The CDR3 loop is CASSLKGGSYEQYF. DNA for the CDR3: TGTGCCAGCAGCCTAAAGGGGGGGTCCTACGAGCAGTACTTC.

At least ten counts were recorded for this clonotype. CDR3 nucleotides: TGCAGTGCTTGGGGACTAGCGGGGGGAGATACGCAGTATTTT. Its translation: CSAWGLAGGDTQYF. This chain joins TRBV20-1 and TRBJ2-3; 15 bases align to TRBD2. V was clipped by 5 bases and J by 5 bases; unmatched bases: 2. The germline gives CDR1 DFQATT, CDR2 SNEGSKA (reference sequence). The CDR3 loop spans 14 amino acids.

This clonotype was observed at least ten times. V and J are TRBV12-5 and TRBJ1-1; D gene ambiguous. Deletions cut 5 bases from V and 8 bases from J, with 12 bases between. The CDR3 has 12 residues. The germline CDR1 and CDR2 sequences are LGHNT and FRNRAP. In nucleotides, the CDR3 is TGTGCTAGTGGTCCCCTCGGCGGGGAAGCTTTCTTT. Protein product: CASGPLGGEAFF.

The sample holds many counts of this clonotype. The rearrangement uses TRBV14 and TRBJ1-1, with D possibly TRBD1 on 5 matching bases. The germline gives CDR1 SGHDN, CDR2 FVKESK. Trimming took off 1 base at V and 6 bases at J, with 12 bases between the two ends. This CDR3 has 14 residues. The CDR3 loop reads CASSQAAGRAEAFF. DNA for the CDR3: TGTGCCAGCAGCCAAGCGGCGGGGCGGGCTGAAGCTTTCTTT.

This clonotype was counted a few times. V gene TRBV7-3 combines with J gene TRBJ2-7; D remains unclear. The CDR3 has 13 amino acids. Per germline, CDR1 SGHTA and CDR2 FQGTGA. Trimming took 4 bases from V and 4 from J, leaving 11 bases between them. This CDR3 reads CASSSSHGYEQYF. The CDR3 DNA sequence: TGTGCCAGCAGCTCCTCACACGGTTACGAGCAGTACTTC.

This clonotype was seen once. The chain recombines TRBV4-1 with TRBJ2-1, with TRBD2 as a possible D gene (6 bases). Germline values: CDR1 MGHRA, CDR2 YSYEKL. V was trimmed by 5 bases and J by 3 bases, leaving 8 bases between them. This CDR3 has 13 residues. The CDR3 is CASSGGGYNEQFF. CDR3 nucleotides: TGCGCCAGCAGCGGGGGAGGCTACAATGAGCAGTTCTTC.

This clonotype was counted only a few times. A read error may explain this, as a much larger clone is one base away. The genes are TRBV19 and TRBJ1-1; no clear D. The germline CDR1 and CDR2 sequences are LNHDA and SQIVND (reference sequence). The CDR3 contains 13 residues. CDR3 bases: TGTACCAGCGCTGCGGGGTCGAGCATTGAAGCTTTCTTT. Encoded protein: CTSAAGSSIEAFF.

There are many counts of this clonotype. The rearrangement uses TRBV29-1 and TRBJ1-1; no clear D gene. V lost 7 bases to trimming and J lost 1 base, with 7 bases between them. CDR1 SQVTM and CDR2 ANQGSEA come from the germline V gene. CDR3 length: 11 amino acids. This chain's CDR3 is CSAEQNTEAFF. Here the CDR3 DNA reads TGCAGCGCCGAGCAGAACACTGAAGCTTTCTTT.

This clonotype was detected many times. The rearrangement links TRBV4-1 to TRBJ2-1; D uncertain. This CDR3 contains 16 residues. Germline V gene lookup returns CDR1 MGHRA and CDR2 YSYEKL. V was shortened by 1 base and J by 0 bases, with 10 bases between the two germline ends. CDR3 sequence (DNA): TGCGCCAGCAGCCAAGGTCTTCCGAGCTCCTACAATGAGCAGTTCTTC. It yields the protein CASSQGLPSSYNEQFF.

Ten or more counts support this clonotype. The genes are TRBV9 and TRBJ2-7, with D possibly TRBD2 on 6 matching bases. The CDR3 consists of 15 residues. In germline, CDR1 is SGDLS, CDR2 YYNGEE. V gave up 4 bases and J gave up 0 bases, with 14 bases separating them. The CDR3 is CASSPRGGVSYEQYF. The DNA for the CDR3 is TGTGCCAGCAGCCCCCGGGGAGGCGTCTCCTACGAGCAGTACTTC.

This clonotype was counted at least ten times. V usage is TRBV7-6 and J usage is TRBJ2-2; D uncertain. Looked up from germline, CDR1 is SGHVS and CDR2 is FNYEAQ. CDR3 size: 12 residues. Trimming took off 1 base at V and 6 bases at J, with 3 bases between the two ends. The CDR3 region has the DNA TGTGCCAGCAGCTTAGAGTCCGGGGAGCTGTTTTTT. The encoded protein is CASSLESGELFF.

This clonotype was seen at least ten times. The chain uses TRBV10-3 and TRBJ2-1; no definite D call. The CDR3 has 12 residues. Trimming removed 6 bases from V and 8 bases from J, with 11 bases in between. Germline CDR1 is ENHRY and CDR2 is SYGVKD. CDR3 in amino acids: CAISESTDEQFF. CDR3 in DNA: TGTGCCATCAGCGAAAGCACAGATGAGCAGTTCTTC.

This clonotype was seen ten or more times. The V gene is TRBV20-1, the J gene TRBJ2-5, with 7 bases fitting TRBD1. Trimming cost V 1 base and J 1 base; bases outside gene matches: 3. CDR3 length: 14 amino acids. Germline V gene lookup returns CDR1 DFQATT and CDR2 SNEGSKA (reference sequence). The DNA for the CDR3 is TGCAGTGCTAGAGCGCCAGGGGGCCAAGAGACCCAGTACTTC. Encoded protein: CSARAPGGQETQYF.

This clonotype was counted many times. The chain links TRBV6-2 or TRBV6-3 to TRBJ2-1; perhaps D is TRBD1 or TRBD2 (5 bases each). V dropped 8 bases and J dropped 0 bases, with 11 bases sitting between them. CDR1 and CDR2 from the germline V gene are MNHEY and SVGEGT. The CDR3 sequence is 14 residues long. In DNA, the CDR3 is TGTGCCAGCCAGCCGGGACGCTCCTACAATGAGCAGTTCTTC. Encoded protein: CASQPGRSYNEQFF.

The table lists this clonotype with many counts. Compared with germline, one end of the junction differs, possibly owing to a read error. The chain is built from TRBV12-3 or TRBV12-4 and TRBJ2-3; the D is unclear. The CDR3 has 12 residues. CDR3 protein: CASSFPQDTQYF. The CDR3 nucleotides read TGTGCCAGTAGTTTTCCGCAAGATACGCAGTATTTT.

This clonotype showed up many times. This chain connects TRBV4-3 to TRBJ2-1, with 9 bases that match TRBD1. Germline trimming cut 4 bases from V and 6 bases from J; bases unmatched to any gene: 7. Looked up from germline, CDR1 is LGHNA and CDR2 is YSLEER. The CDR3 is made up of 15 amino acids. The CDR3 loop is CASSPGTGKANEQFF. The CDR3 DNA is TGCGCCAGCAGCCCGGGGACAGGGAAGGCCAATGAGCAGTTCTTC.

The V call is TRBV12-3 or TRBV12-4, the J call TRBJ1-6; D remains unclear. V lost 1 base and J lost 10, with 11 bases in between. The CDR3 contains 14 residues. The CDR3 reads CASSLGAVYSPLHF. CDR3 coding DNA: TGTGCCAGCAGTTTAGGGGCAGTGTACTCACCCCTCCACTTT.

At least ten counts were recorded for this clonotype. V and J are TRBV9 and TRBJ1-5; D might be TRBD1 (6 bases). CDR3 length: 15 amino acids. The germline gives CDR1 SGDLS, CDR2 YYNGEE. Trimming removed 0 bases from V and 7 bases from J, with 14 bases in between. In DNA form, the CDR3 reads TGTGCCAGCAGCGTAGCCGGGGGGCGCGGACAGCCCCAGCATTTT. This gives the protein CASSVAGGRGQPQHF.

This clonotype was counted ten times or more. The CDR3 here is CASSVPSGGAYNEQFF. CDR3 nucleotide sequence: TGTGCCAGCAGCGTCCCGAGCGGGGGGGCCTACAATGAGCAGTTCTTC. The chain carries TRBV9 and TRBJ2-1; TRBD2 matches 10 bases. The CDR3 is made up of 16 amino acids. The germline V gene has CDR1 SGDLS and CDR2 YYNGEE. With 2 bases clipped from V and 2 bases from J, the junction kept 4 bases outside the gene matches.

This clonotype was counted at least ten times. V usage is TRBV20-1 and J usage is TRBJ2-7; D uncertain. Trimming removed 6 bases at V and 0 bases at J, with 12 bases between. The CDR3 consists of 13 residues. The germline V gene encodes CDR1 DFQATT and CDR2 SNEGSKA (reference sequence). DNA for the CDR3: TGCAGTGCCTCGGACCGTAACTCCTACGAGCAGTACTTC. This codes for CSASDRNSYEQYF.

This clonotype was observed at least ten times. The chain is built from TRBV7-8 and TRBJ2-7, with 11 bases that match TRBD1. From germline, CDR1 is SGHVS and CDR2 FQNEAQ. Germline trimming cut 3 bases from V and 7 bases from J; bases unmatched to any gene: 5. The CDR3 has 14 amino acids. Here the CDR3 reads CASSFGQGAGEQYF. The CDR3, as DNA: TGTGCCAGCAGCTTTGGACAGGGGGCAGGAGAGCAGTACTTC.

This clonotype was counted many times. This sequence joins TRBV9 and TRBJ2-3; D not certain. Trimming removed 0 bases at V and 7 bases at J, with 12 bases between. Germline V CDR1 and CDR2: SGDLS, YYNGEE. This CDR3 is built from 14 residues. The CDR3 reads CASSVDGGMNTQYF. CDR3 coding DNA: TGTGCCAGCAGCGTAGATGGTGGTATGAATACGCAGTATTTT.

This clonotype was detected once. The CDR3 loop is CSAEAASGNHNEQFF. CDR3 coding DNA: TGCAGTGCCGAAGCGGCTAGCGGGAACCACAATGAGCAGTTCTTC. The genes are TRBV20-1 and TRBJ2-1, with TRBD2 identical over 9 bases. V lost 6 bases and J lost 5; bases outside the gene matches: 11. The CDR3 extends over 15 amino acids. CDR1 is DFQATT, CDR2 SNEGSKA, per germline (reference sequence).

This clonotype has at least ten counts. This chain joins TRBV5-6 and TRBJ1-1; unclear D gene. CDR1 is SGHDT and CDR2 is YYEEEE in the germline V gene. There are 14 residues in the CDR3. Trimming stripped 0 bases from V and 0 bases from J, with 6 bases between. In DNA form, the CDR3 reads TGTGCCAGCAGCTTGGTAGGGATGAACACTGAAGCTTTCTTT. Residues: CASSLVGMNTEAFF.

This clonotype was detected ten times or more. The chain is built from TRBV12-3 or TRBV12-4 and TRBJ1-2; no firm D call. V lost 3 bases to trimming and J lost 0 bases, with 11 bases between them. There are 15 residues in the CDR3. The CDR3 coding sequence is TGTGCCAGCAGTTTCACAGCTCAACCTAACTATGGCTACACCTTC. Residues: CASSFTAQPNYGYTF.

This clonotype was observed many times. The chain combines TRBV10-3 with TRBJ1-5; D remains unclear. This CDR3 has 14 residues. V dropped 0 bases and J dropped 5 bases, with 8 bases sitting between them. Per germline, CDR1 ENHRY and CDR2 SYGVKD. The CDR3 DNA follows: TGTGCCATCAGTGAGTCGTCTAGGGATCAGCCCCAGCATTTT. Its translation: CAISESSRDQPQHF.

The sample holds many counts of this clonotype. The chain's CDR3 is CASSQQRYWDEQFF. The CDR3 DNA sequence: TGTGCCAGCAGCCAGCAGCGGTACTGGGATGAGCAGTTCTTC. The chain couples TRBV7-2 to TRBJ2-1, with TRBD2 as a possible D gene (5 bases). CDR1 and CDR2 (germline): SGHTA, FQGNSA. Between the trimmed V and J ends, which lost 5 bases and 8 bases, there was a span of 16 bases. The CDR3 runs to 14 residues.

This clonotype came up many times. The CDR3 loop reads CASSPTSGANTDTQYF. The CDR3 DNA reads as TGTGCCAGCAGCCCGACTAGCGGGGCCAACACAGATACGCAGTATTTT. The chain uses TRBV7-9 and TRBJ2-3; 11 bases align to TRBD2. The CDR3 loop spans 16 amino acids. After removal of 5 bases from V and 2 bases from J, the junction contained 6 bases not matched to a gene. Per the germline V gene, CDR1 is SEHNR and CDR2 is FQNEAQ (reference sequence).

This clonotype was seen at least ten times. The chain employs TRBV6-1 and TRBJ2-5; D may be TRBD1 (8 bases). Per the germline V gene, CDR1 is MNHNS and CDR2 is SASEGT. Trimming took off 0 bases at V and 2 bases at J, with 22 bases between the two ends. The CDR3 is made up of 19 amino acids. The CDR3: CASSEAPRQGRGKQETQYF. The CDR3 DNA reads TGTGCCAGCAGTGAAGCCCCGAGACAGGGGCGGGGGAAACAAGAGACCCAGTACTTC.

This clonotype was detected ten times or more. The chain has TRBV20-1 and TRBJ2-2; 9 nucleotides match TRBD2. The V segment lost 2 bases and the J segment 7 bases; nucleotides outside the gene matches: 11. Per the germline V gene, CDR1 is DFQATT and CDR2 is SNEGSKA (reference sequence). The CDR3 loop spans 16 amino acids. CDR3 coding DNA: TGCAGTGCTAGACCAACTAGCGGGCGGTATCGCGGGGAGCTGTTTTTT. Translation: CSARPTSGRYRGELFF.